Listed here are 14 T cell receptor beta chains from one sample, sequenced in a study of blood T cell repertoires in COVID-19. Sequencing was performed with immunoSEQ multiplex PCR; in TCRdb, only in-frame clones are kept and a portion is missing. The repertoire includes about 400,000 clones, around nine tenths of them detected once, and 1.7% sits in the top ten. Source material: PBMCs or T cells enriched from blood (not recorded which). The receptor source for this set is a woman aged 25 to 45 who had recovered from COVID-19.

As to this clone: The germline gene is not matched at one end of the junction; a read error may be the cause. V is TRBV6-5 and J is TRBJ1-3; D is ambiguous. Looked up from germline, CDR1 is MNHEY and CDR2 is SVGAGI. This CDR3 region has 12 residues. The CDR3 here is CASRGGGNSIYF. CDR3 bases: TGTGCCAGCAGGGGCGGAGGAAACTCCATATATTTT.

The gene calls are TRBV19 and TRBJ1-1; the D gene is possibly TRBD1 (5 bases). CDR3 length: 15 amino acids. Trimming removed 5 bases from V and 1 base from J, with 14 bases in between. CDR1 is LNHDA, CDR2 SQIVND, per germline (reference sequence). The CDR3 sequence is CASSSRQHTNTEAFF. DNA for the CDR3: TGTGCCAGTAGTTCCCGACAGCATACGAACACTGAAGCTTTCTTT.

The chain couples TRBV10-3 to TRBJ2-1; a weak D match, TRBD2 (7 bases). Per the germline V gene, CDR1 is ENHRY and CDR2 is SYGVKD. The length of the CDR3 is 15 residues. V dropped 6 bases and J dropped 9 bases, with 21 bases sitting between them. The CDR3: CAIRKGGPGAGEQFF. CDR3 coding DNA: TGTGCCATCAGAAAGGGGGGGCCCGGTGCAGGTGAGCAGTTCTTC.

V gene TRBV4-1 combines with J gene TRBJ1-5; no firm D call. Germline V gene lookup returns CDR1 MGHRA and CDR2 YSYEKL. Trimming stripped 1 base from V and 4 bases from J, with 5 bases between. This CDR3 has 13 amino acids. CDR3 in amino acids: CASSQGGNQPQHF. CDR3 nucleotide sequence: TGCGCCAGCAGCCAAGGCGGGAATCAGCCCCAGCATTTT.

The chain carries TRBV7-9 and TRBJ1-1; 8 nucleotides agree with TRBD1. Germline CDR1 reads SEHNR; CDR2 reads FQNEAQ (reference sequence). V lost 5 bases, J lost 11 bases, and 10 bases stayed unmatched. The CDR3 loop spans 13 amino acids. The CDR3: CASSAEQGVRAFF. CDR3 nucleotide sequence: TGTGCCAGCAGCGCGGAACAGGGGGTAAGGGCTTTCTTT.

V and J are TRBV18 and TRBJ1-1; D not resolved. The V and J ends lost 1 base and 1 base respectively, with 19 bases between them. The V gene's germline CDR1 is KGHSH and CDR2 LQKENI. The CDR3 runs 18 residues. This CDR3 reads CASSPLGPGPEKNTEAFF. CDR3 DNA sequence: TGTGCCAGCTCACCACTAGGTCCAGGCCCTGAAAAGAACACTGAAGCTTTCTTT. The entire variable domain, with the rest obtained from reference TRBV18 and TRBJ1-1, is as follows: NAGVMQNPRHLVRRRGQEARLRCSPMKGHSHVYWYRQLPEEGLKFMVYLQKENIIDESGMPKERFSAEFPKEGPSILRIQQVVRGDSAAYFCASSPLGPGPEKNTEAFFGQGTRLTVV.

The rearrangement links TRBV5-1 to TRBJ2-5, with D tentatively TRBD2 (6 bases). Per the germline V gene, CDR1 is SGHRS and CDR2 is YFSETQ. With 5 bases removed from V and 2 bases from J, the gap between germline ends came to 13 bases. CDR3 length equals 14 residues. The CDR3 DNA sequence: TGCGCCAGCAGGGAGGGGAGCGGGCAAGAGACCCAGTACTTC. It encodes CASREGSGQETQYF. Drawing the rest from reference TRBV5-1 and TRBJ2-5, the complete variable domain is KAGVTQTPRYLIKTRGQQVTLSCSPISGHRSVSWYQQTPGQGLQFLFEYFSETQRNKGNFPGRFSGRQFSNSRSEMNVSTLELGDSALYLCASREGSGQETQYFGPGTRLLVL.

V usage is TRBV7-9 and J usage is TRBJ2-3, with 10 bases fitting TRBD2. J lost 3 bases, V lost 5 bases, and 8 bases had no gene match. Per germline, CDR1 SEHNR and CDR2 FQNEAQ (reference sequence). This CDR3 spans 16 amino acids. This chain's CDR3 is CASSDRTSGRTDTQYF. The CDR3 DNA is TGTGCCAGCAGCGACCGGACTAGCGGAAGAACAGATACGCAGTATTTT.

This clone was recorded a few times. This chain links TRBV12-3 or TRBV12-4 with TRBJ2-3, with TRBD2 matching over 8 bases. J gave up 5 bases and V 8 bases, and 6 bases lay outside the gene matches. This CDR3 region has 13 residues. CDR3 residues: CASVLAGRDTQYF. For the CDR3, the DNA is TGTGCCAGCGTCCTAGCGGGCAGAGATACGCAGTATTTT.

The chain joins TRBV10-2 to TRBJ1-2; 7 bases fit TRBD1. This CDR3 is built from 14 residues. V dropped 6 bases and J dropped 3; count of bases not matched to a gene: 7. The germline V gene has CDR1 WSHSY and CDR2 SAAADI. CDR3 sequence (DNA): TGCGCCAGCAGGGAAGACAGGGAATACTATGGCTACACCTTC. Translation gives CASREDREYYGYTF.

This clone was seen more than once but under ten times. V and J are TRBV11-2 and TRBJ2-6; D gene ambiguous. Germline CDR1 reads SGHAT; CDR2 reads FQNNGV. V was clipped by 4 bases and J by 0 bases, with 13 bases between them. The CDR3 totals 17 residues. The CDR3 region has the DNA TGTGCCAGCAGCTCGCTACCTCAGGCCTCTGGGGCCAACGTCCTGACTTTC. This codes for CASSSLPQASGANVLTF.

This clone has a single count. The chain couples TRBV5-1 to TRBJ1-2, with 8 nucleotides matching TRBD1. J gave up 6 bases and V 0 bases, and 7 bases lay outside the gene matches. The CDR3 covers 15 residues. Germline CDR1 SGHRS, CDR2 YFSETQ. The CDR3 nucleotides are TGCGCCAGCAGCTTGGATGGACAGGGAACGCATGGCTACACCTTC. Amino acid sequence: CASSLDGQGTHGYTF.

The rearrangement uses TRBV15 and TRBJ1-5, with 8 bases aligning to TRBD1. The CDR3 spans 17 residues. The V segment lost 0 bases and the J segment 5 bases; nucleotides outside the gene matches: 9. Germline V CDR1 and CDR2: LNHNV, YYDKDF (reference sequence). CDR3: CATSRDRRQGMDQPQHF. As DNA, the CDR3 is TGTGCCACCAGCAGAGACCGGAGACAGGGGATGGATCAGCCCCAGCATTTT.

V gene TRBV30 combines with J gene TRBJ2-3; 15 nucleotides align to TRBD2. V trimming: 0 bases; J trimming: 2 bases; junction bases outside the gene matches: 9. CDR1 and CDR2 from the germline V gene are GTSNPN and SVGIG (reference sequence). This CDR3 comprises 19 residues. CDR3: CAWSVLPGLAGGYTDTQYF. CDR3 bases: TGTGCCTGGAGTGTACTACCGGGACTAGCGGGAGGCTACACAGATACGCAGTATTTT.